These 28 T cell receptor beta chains share one sample of origin, sequenced in a study of CXCR3-negative and CXCR3-positive naive CD8 T cells (dated by TCRdb to the late 2010s). On the study overall, not on this receptor specifically: TRB CDR3s from CXCR3-positive naive cells showed higher hydrophobicity (lower Kidera factor 4), lower energy, and higher strength and volume indices than CXCR3-negative naive cells.

Antigens for these TCRs are unknown. TCRdb names NextSeq 550 as the instrument used. The Human TCR Profiling Kit (MiLaboratory) was used to prepare UMI-labeled 5' RACE TRB cDNA libraries. TCRdb reprocessed the reads and lists each CDR3 protein sequence as a single entry, with no DNA. The sample table holds some 140,000 distinct CDR3 sequences. The leading ten clones occupy 0.41% of the sample. The sequencing input was naive CXCR3+ CD8+ T cells from blood. The cell subset or site label, as the study defines it: CD45RO-CCR7+CD27+CD95- naive CD8+ T cells expressing CXCR3 (TNR3+). These receptors all stem from a human donor in good health. Some clones in this sample may be carry-over from other donors' samples.

The chain combines TRBV29-1 with TRBJ2-3; TCRdb returns TRBD2, unconfirmable since there is no DNA. This CDR3 is built from 13 residues. Germline lookup yields CDR1 SQVTM and CDR2 ANQGSEA. The CDR3 sequence is CSVEDPLAGVEIF.

This chain connects TRBV19 to TRBJ2-1; TCRdb selects TRBD2, and the lack of DNA leaves this call unchecked. From germline, CDR1 is LNHDA and CDR2 SQIVND (reference sequence). This CDR3 has 17 residues. CDR3 in amino acids: CASSIGFVRENYNEQFF.

V is TRBV27 and J is TRBJ2-1; the D call from TCRdb, TRBD1, cannot be confirmed without DNA. Per the germline V gene, CDR1 is MNHEY and CDR2 is SMNVEV (reference sequence). The length of the CDR3 is 12 residues. CDR3 residues: CASAGGWHEQFF.

V gene TRBV14 combines with J gene TRBJ2-7; the TCRdb D gene call, TRBD2, has no DNA to confirm it. Germline values: CDR1 SGHDN, CDR2 FVKESK. The CDR3 is 14 residues long. The CDR3 sequence: CASSQVSGAYEQYF.

The chain combines TRBV27 with TRBJ2-7. Germline V lookup: CDR1 MNHEY, CDR2 SMNVEV (reference sequence). This CDR3 spans 16 amino acids. This CDR3 is CASSLSGYRLGYEQYF.

This rearrangement joins TRBV7-6 to TRBJ1-3. Germline CDR1 and CDR2: SGHVS and FNYEAQ. The CDR3 consists of 17 residues. The chain's CDR3 is CASSLGWQTTSGNTIYF.

The chain links TRBV7-2 to TRBJ1-2; TCRdb indicates TRBD1, and absent DNA this call remains unverified. In germline, CDR1 is SGHTA, CDR2 FQGNSA. The CDR3 length is 12 residues. CDR3 sequence reads: CASSNPLTGYTF.

The chain employs TRBV5-6 and TRBJ1-5. The germline gives CDR1 SGHDT, CDR2 YYEEEE. The CDR3 extends over 16 amino acids. CDR3 loop: CASSLDGPYGNQPQHF.

The J gene is TRBJ2-7, the V gene TRBV4-1; TCRdb lists TRBD1, though no DNA is available to test this call. This CDR3 region has 13 residues. Germline V gene data show CDR1 as MGHRA and CDR2 as YSYEKL. The chain's CDR3 is CASSQVAGGEQYF.

This chain links TRBV20-1 with TRBJ2-7. Germline assignment: CDR1 DFQATT and CDR2 SNEGSKA (reference sequence). CDR3 length: 13 amino acids. The CDR3 spells CSARPTSSYEQYF.

The chain couples TRBV5-6 to TRBJ2-1. This CDR3 comprises 14 residues. Germline V gene sequence: CDR1 SGHDT, CDR2 YYEEEE. Here the CDR3 reads CASSWSDSYNEQFF.

V gene TRBV20-1 combines with J gene TRBJ2-1; no DNA is available, so the TRBD2 call from TCRdb remains unchecked. The length of the CDR3 is 13 residues. Looked up from germline, CDR1 is DFQATT and CDR2 is SNEGSKA (reference sequence). The CDR3 reads CTLPGLTYNEQFF.

CDR3 in amino acids: CAIPRAQGAREQYF. The chain uses TRBV5-1 and TRBJ2-7; TCRdb reports TRBD1, a call that lacks DNA to check it against. The CDR3 sequence is 14 residues long. The germline gives CDR1 SGHRS, CDR2 YFSETQ.

The V and J genes are TRBV4-1 and TRBJ2-7. Germline lookup yields CDR1 MGHRA and CDR2 YSYEKL. This CDR3 comprises 15 residues. The CDR3 protein is CASSQFSGSTYEQYF.

The genes are TRBV9 and TRBJ2-1; TCRdb selects TRBD2, and the lack of DNA leaves this call unchecked. The CDR3 runs 17 residues. The germline V gene has CDR1 SGDLS and CDR2 YYNGEE. CDR3 loop: CASSVVWLADAYNEQFF.

The chain uses TRBV7-9 and TRBJ2-7; TCRdb's D call of TRBD1 is untestable without DNA. The CDR3 spans 14 residues. In germline, CDR1 is SEHNR, CDR2 FQNEAQ (reference sequence). CDR3 region: CASSLGDSSYEQYF.

J is TRBJ2-7 and V is TRBV7-9; absent DNA, TCRdb's TRBD1 call cannot be checked. The CDR3 is 13 residues long. CDR1 and CDR2 from the germline V gene are SEHNR and FQNEAQ (reference sequence). This CDR3 reads CASSLEGGREQYF.

The chain carries TRBV29-1 and TRBJ2-2. The CDR3 has 14 residues. Germline loops: CDR1 SQVTM, CDR2 ANQGSEA. The CDR3 loop reads CSVTDKMNTGELFF.

The rearrangement joins TRBV7-2 to TRBJ1-1; there is no DNA to check the TCRdb D call of TRBD1. This CDR3 is 14 amino acids long. Per germline, CDR1 SGHTA and CDR2 FQGNSA. CDR3 sequence: CASSPILGVTEAFF.

The chain carries TRBV28 and TRBJ2-1; TCRdb's D call, TRBD1, is unchecked because there is no DNA. The germline V gene has CDR1 MDHEN and CDR2 SYDVKM. This CDR3 comprises 15 residues. CDR3: CASTPSLGIYNEQFF.

The chain employs TRBV29-1 and TRBJ2-3; TCRdb picks TRBD1, but there is no DNA to check that call. Germline V lookup: CDR1 SQVTM, CDR2 ANQGSEA. CDR3 length equals 13 residues. The CDR3: CSVGQSGPDTQYF.

The gene calls are TRBV9 and TRBJ2-3; TCRdb gives TRBD1 as the D gene, but with no DNA this cannot be confirmed. Germline V CDR1 and CDR2: SGDLS, YYNGEE. The CDR3 is 17 residues long. The CDR3 loop is CASSVAGRGGAEDTQYF.

V usage is TRBV6-6 and J usage is TRBJ1-2; TCRdb's D call, TRBD1, is unchecked because there is no DNA. Germline V CDR1 and CDR2: MNHNY, SVGAGI (reference sequence). CDR3 length equals 16 residues. CDR3 region: CASSLTGNRANYGYTF.

The chain recombines TRBV18 with TRBJ2-2; lacking DNA, the TRBD1 call made by TCRdb goes unchecked. Germline lookup yields CDR1 KGHSH and CDR2 LQKENI. The CDR3 loop spans 18 amino acids. CDR3 protein: CASSPLRLDRENTGELFF.

The V gene is TRBV28, the J gene TRBJ2-4; TCRdb designates TRBD2, a call that cannot be tested without DNA. Germline V CDR1 and CDR2: MDHEN, SYDVKM. The CDR3 is 16 amino acids. CDR3 protein: CASSFPGLAGENIQYF. Based on the CDR3 plus reference TRBV28 and TRBJ2-4, the full variable domain is DVKVTQSSRYLVKRTGEKVFLECVQDMDHENMFWYRQDPGLGLRLIYFSYDVKMKEKGDIPEGYSVSREKKERFSLILESASTNQTSMYLCASSFPGLAGENIQYFGAGTRLSVL.

V is TRBV28 and J is TRBJ2-7. The CDR3 consists of 12 residues. Germline V gene lookup returns CDR1 MDHEN and CDR2 SYDVKM. This chain's CDR3 is CASTSGIHEQYF.

This rearrangement joins TRBV5-1 to TRBJ2-1. Looked up from germline, CDR1 is SGHRS and CDR2 is YFSETQ. This CDR3 has 14 residues. The CDR3 sequence is CASSLDLSYNEQFF.

The gene calls are TRBV6-2 or TRBV6-3 and TRBJ2-1; the TCRdb D gene call, TRBD2, has no DNA to confirm it. The CDR3 length is 18 residues. Looked up from germline, CDR1 is MNHEY and CDR2 is SVGEGT. The CDR3 loop reads CASSYASGRHSSYNEQFF.